Many counts were recorded for the clone carrying this T cell receptor (beta chain). Antigen specificity is unknown. This sample was taken from a study of T cell repertoires in cytomegalovirus infection. As for the study in general: It was recently identified HLA-C-restricted and well-studied HLA-B-restricted CMV epitopes that the study used.

Via MiXCR, TCRdb re-called the reads, giving one row per CDR3 protein. The table shows approximately 730,000 distinct CDR3 sequences, with 25% to 30% occurring only once. Looked up from germline, CDR1 is MNHEY and CDR2 is SMNVEV (reference sequence). The CDR3 consists of 14 residues. Trimming left V 4 bases short and J 2 bases short, with 9 bases between. The rearrangement links TRBV27 to TRBJ2-1; tentative D call: TRBD1 (6 bases). Material: cultured CD8+ T cells from PBMCs, obtained from culture after CMV antigen stimulation. This receptor was obtained from a human donor in good health (CMV status not recorded). Some clones in this sample may be carry-over from other donors' samples. The CDR3 DNA reads TGTGCCAGCAGTTCTTGGACAGCCTACAATGAGCAGTTCTTC. Translation: CASSSWTAYNEQFF.